This TCR beta chain stems from a study of T-cell reconstitution after alpha-beta-depleted transplantation in children. The germline gives CDR1 SGHRS, CDR2 YFSETQ. The CDR3 covers 14 residues. V lost 0 bases and J lost 2, with 6 bases in between. Unique molecular identifiers were used in preparing the TCRbeta library. TCRdb ran MiXCR on the PCR reads and lists one entry per CDR3 protein. The sample consists of 200,000 to 250,000 distinct CDR3 sequences, 8% to 10% of them appearing once. This clonotype appeared many times. The sequence was collected from a human donor who donated a stem cell graft to a child with acute lymphoblastic leukemia. V gene TRBV5-1 combines with J gene TRBJ1-3; D is ambiguous. Material: PBMCs from the stem cell graft donor, obtained from the stem cell graft. In DNA, the CDR3 is TGCGCCAGCAGCTTGGCTGGGACTGGAAACACCATATATTTT. Amino acids: CASSLAGTGNTIYF. Supplemented by reference TRBV5-1 and TRBJ1-3, the full variable domain reads KAGVTQTPRYLIKTRGQQVTLSCSPISGHRSVSWYQQTPGQGLQFLFEYFSETQRNKGNFPGRFSGRQFSNSRSEMNVSTLELGDSALYLCASSLAGTGNTIYFGEGSWLTVV.